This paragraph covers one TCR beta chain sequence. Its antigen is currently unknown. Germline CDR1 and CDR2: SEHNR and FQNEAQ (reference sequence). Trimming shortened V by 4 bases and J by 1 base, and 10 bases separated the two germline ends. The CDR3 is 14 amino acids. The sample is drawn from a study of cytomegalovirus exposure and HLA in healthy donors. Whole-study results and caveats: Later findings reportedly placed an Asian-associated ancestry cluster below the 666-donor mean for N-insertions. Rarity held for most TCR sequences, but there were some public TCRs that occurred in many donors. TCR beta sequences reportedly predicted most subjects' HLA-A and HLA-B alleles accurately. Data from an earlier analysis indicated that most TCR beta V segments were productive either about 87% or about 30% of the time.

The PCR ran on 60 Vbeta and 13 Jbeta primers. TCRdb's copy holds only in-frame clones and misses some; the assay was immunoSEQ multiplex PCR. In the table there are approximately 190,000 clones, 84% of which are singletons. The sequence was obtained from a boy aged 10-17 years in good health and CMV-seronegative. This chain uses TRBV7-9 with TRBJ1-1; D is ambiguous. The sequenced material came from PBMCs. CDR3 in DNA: TGTGCCAGCAGCTCACCCTCAGAGAACACTGAAGCTTTCTTT. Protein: CASSSPSENTEAFF.